This is a list of T cell receptor beta chains from one sample in a study of T-cell reconstitution after alpha-beta-depleted transplantation in children. TCRdb redid the calling of the PCR reads with MiXCR, one entry per CDR3 protein. The top ten clones hold 4.5% to 7% of a sample with approximately 420,000 distinct CDR3 sequences, 11% of them seen once. The sequenced sample was PBMCs from the stem cell graft donor, obtained from the stem cell graft. These receptors all stem from a human donor who donated a stem cell graft to a child with acute myeloid leukemia. The CDR3 runs from the conserved cysteine through the conserved F or W. The D gene is left open where the match is weak. Size tells how often a clone was seen (once, few, many) or the class of an expanded clone, and some rows leave it out.

>TRBD1|TRBV12-3/TRBV12-4|.|TRBJ1-4
TGTGCCAGCAGCTCCATAACCGGGACAGGCTCTGAAAAACTGTTTTTT
CASSSITGTGSEKLFF
>TRBD1|TRBV20-1|.|TRBJ1-5
TGCAGTGCCTGGACAGGGAGTACTCAGCCCCAGCATTTT
CSAWTGSTQPQHF
>TRBD1|TRBV18|many|TRBJ1-6
TGTGCCAGCTCACCCGCAGGGGGCCATAATTCACCCCTCCACTTT
CASSPAGGHNSPLHF
>.|TRBV5-6|.|TRBJ1-5
TGTGCCAGCAGAGACTACAGTGGTGGCAATCAGCCCCAGCATTTT
CASRDYSGGNQPQHF
>TRBD2|TRBV20-1|.|TRBJ2-6
TGCAGTGCTAGAGATGAAGCGGGGGTCAGGGCCAACGTCCTGACTTTC
CSARDEAGVRANVLTF
>.|TRBV5-1|.|TRBJ1-5
TGCGCCAGCAGCTTGTCGCCAGGGAGGGACCAGCCCCAGCATTTT
CASSLSPGRDQPQHF
>.|TRBV29-1|.|TRBJ1-1
TGCAGCGTTGAACGGTCCTTCCTGAACACTGAAGCTTTCTTT
CSVERSFLNTEAFF
>TRBD1|TRBV7-2|.|TRBJ1-3
TGTGCCAGCAGCTCGGACAGGACAAACACCATATATTTT
CASSSDRTNTIYF
>TRBD1|TRBV5-1|few|TRBJ2-5
TGCGCCAGCAGGTCGGGACAGGGTCGAGAGACCCAGTACTTC
CASRSGQGRETQYF
>.|TRBV19|.|TRBJ2-2
TGTGCCAGTACCCGCGGCAGGGTTGGGACCGGGGAGCTGTTTTTT
CASTRGRVGTGELFF
>TRBD1|TRBV29-1|.|TRBJ1-2
TGCAGCGTTGAATATCCGACAGGGGACTACACCTTC
CSVEYPTGDYTF